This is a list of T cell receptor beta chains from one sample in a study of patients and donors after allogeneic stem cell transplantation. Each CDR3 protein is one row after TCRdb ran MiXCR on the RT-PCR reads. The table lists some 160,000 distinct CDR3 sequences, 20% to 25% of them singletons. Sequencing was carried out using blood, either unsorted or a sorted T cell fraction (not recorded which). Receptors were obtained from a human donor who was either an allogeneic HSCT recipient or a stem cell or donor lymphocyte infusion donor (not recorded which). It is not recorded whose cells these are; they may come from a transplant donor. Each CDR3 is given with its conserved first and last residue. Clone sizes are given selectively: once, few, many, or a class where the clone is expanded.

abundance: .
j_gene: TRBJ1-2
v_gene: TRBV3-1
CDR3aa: CASSFRDTNYGYTF

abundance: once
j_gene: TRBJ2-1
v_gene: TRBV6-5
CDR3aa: CASSYLDEPPVDEQFF

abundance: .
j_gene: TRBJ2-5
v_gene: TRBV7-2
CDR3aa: CASSLRTRQETQYF

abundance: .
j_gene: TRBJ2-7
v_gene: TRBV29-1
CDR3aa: CSVPGTGGYEQYF

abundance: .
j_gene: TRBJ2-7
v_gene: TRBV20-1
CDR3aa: CSAYRDRGTYEQYF

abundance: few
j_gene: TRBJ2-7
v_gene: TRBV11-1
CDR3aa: CASSRQDEQYF

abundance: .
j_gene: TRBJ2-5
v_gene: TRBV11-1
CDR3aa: CASQLARGFGETQYF

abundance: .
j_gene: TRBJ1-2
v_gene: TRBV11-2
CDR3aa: CASSLLQGFYGYTF

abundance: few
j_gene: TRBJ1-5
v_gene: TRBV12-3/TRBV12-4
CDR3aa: CASSLRQASQPQHF

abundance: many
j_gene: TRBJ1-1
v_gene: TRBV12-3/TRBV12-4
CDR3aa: CASSFHGMNTEAFF

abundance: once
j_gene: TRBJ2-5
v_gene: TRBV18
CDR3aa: CASSLRKKVASPPQETQYF

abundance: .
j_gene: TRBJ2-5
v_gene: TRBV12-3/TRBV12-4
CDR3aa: CASSLRGGGWLQETQYF

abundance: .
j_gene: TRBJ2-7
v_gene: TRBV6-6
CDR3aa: CASRRDRAKGEQYF

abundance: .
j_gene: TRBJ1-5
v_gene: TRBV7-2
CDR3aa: CASSKYRGEGGNQPQHF

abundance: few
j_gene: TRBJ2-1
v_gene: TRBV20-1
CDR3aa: CSADPRRGKDNEQFF

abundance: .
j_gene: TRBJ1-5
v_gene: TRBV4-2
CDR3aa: CASSQVDTSTLNQPQHF

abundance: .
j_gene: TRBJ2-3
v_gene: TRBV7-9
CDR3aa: CASSSGTSGSDTQYF

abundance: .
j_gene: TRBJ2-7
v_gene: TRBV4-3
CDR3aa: CASSLSRDYEQYF

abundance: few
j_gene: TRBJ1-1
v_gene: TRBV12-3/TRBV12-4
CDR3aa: CASTLDRDQAFF

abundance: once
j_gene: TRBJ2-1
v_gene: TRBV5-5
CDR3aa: CASSLVLAGLIEQFF

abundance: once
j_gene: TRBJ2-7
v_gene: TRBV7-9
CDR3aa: CASSLSQPEQYF

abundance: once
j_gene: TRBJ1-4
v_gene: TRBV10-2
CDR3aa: CASSDRGRTNEKLFF

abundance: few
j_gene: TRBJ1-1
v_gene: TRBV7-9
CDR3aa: CASSLGFGTEAFF

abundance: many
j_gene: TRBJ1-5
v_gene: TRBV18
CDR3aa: CASSPATGGGFDQPQHF

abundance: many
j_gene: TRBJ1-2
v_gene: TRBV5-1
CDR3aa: CASSLTGGQYGYTF

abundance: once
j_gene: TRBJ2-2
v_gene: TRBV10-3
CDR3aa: CAISLDRTSDGELFF

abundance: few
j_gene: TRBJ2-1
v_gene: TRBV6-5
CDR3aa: CASSNAGGPRIEQFF

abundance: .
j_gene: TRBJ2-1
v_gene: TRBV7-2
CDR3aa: CASRLTYNEQFF

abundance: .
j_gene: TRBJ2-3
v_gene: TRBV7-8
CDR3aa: CASSLEASGGTDTQYF

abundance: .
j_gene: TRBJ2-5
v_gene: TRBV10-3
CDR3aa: CAISESRETQYF

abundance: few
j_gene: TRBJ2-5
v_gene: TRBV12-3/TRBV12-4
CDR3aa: CASSYPMGLAGGETQYF

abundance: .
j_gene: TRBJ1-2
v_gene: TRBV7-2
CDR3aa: CASSRAVRDRVGLDYGYTF

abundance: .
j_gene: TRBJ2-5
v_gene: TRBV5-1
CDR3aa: CASSLGLQETQYF

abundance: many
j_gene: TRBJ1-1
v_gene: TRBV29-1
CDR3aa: CSVGQMNTEAFF

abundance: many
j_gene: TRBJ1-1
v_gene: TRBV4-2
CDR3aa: CASSQEVWSMNTEAFF

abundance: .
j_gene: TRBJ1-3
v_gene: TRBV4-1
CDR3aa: CASSQLAGSNSGNTIYF

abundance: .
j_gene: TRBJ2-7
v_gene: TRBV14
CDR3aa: CASGRGAGEQYF

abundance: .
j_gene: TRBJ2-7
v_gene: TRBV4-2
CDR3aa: CASSARVDPYEQYF

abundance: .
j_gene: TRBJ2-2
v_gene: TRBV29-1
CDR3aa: CSVEDLGQANTGELFF

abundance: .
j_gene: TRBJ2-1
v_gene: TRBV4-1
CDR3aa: CASSLLTSMNEQFF

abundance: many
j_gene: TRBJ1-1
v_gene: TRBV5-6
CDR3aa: CASRSAPQPVPEAFF

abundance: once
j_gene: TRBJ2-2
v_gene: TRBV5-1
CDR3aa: CASSLVAGANPGELFF

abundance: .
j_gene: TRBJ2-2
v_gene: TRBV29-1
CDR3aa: CSAWRPPNTGELFF

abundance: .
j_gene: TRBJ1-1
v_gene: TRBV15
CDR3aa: CATSTMRNTEAFF

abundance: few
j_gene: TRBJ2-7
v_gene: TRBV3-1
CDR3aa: CASSQDLGSSYEQYF

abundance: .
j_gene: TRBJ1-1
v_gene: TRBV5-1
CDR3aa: CASSQLDSTEAFF

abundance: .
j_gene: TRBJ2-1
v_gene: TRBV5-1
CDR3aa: CASSLGGYHEQFF

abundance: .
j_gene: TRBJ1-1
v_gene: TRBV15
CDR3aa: CATSRAFGNMNTEAFF